This T cell receptor (beta chain) is from a study of CD8 T cells in ankylosing spondylitis. General observations from the study: Past studies reported some motif variants in reactive arthritis synovial fluid and blood. Clones linked to the disease showed a CD8+ phenotype. They occurred at relatively low frequencies in peripheral blood. In ankylosing spondylitis blood, a motif of about eight highly homologous TCR beta variants appeared characteristic. According to the report, clones linked to the disease were significantly enriched in matched synovial fluid samples taken from ankylosing spondylitis patients.

The CDR3 runs to 15 residues. With V trimmed by 4 bases and J by 4 bases, 11 bases remained unmatched. CDR1 is SGHRS and CDR2 is YFSETQ in the germline V gene. Each TCR beta library was made by quantitative 5'-RACE that incorporated molecular barcodes. TCRdb passed the 5' RACE reads through MiXCR, listing each CDR3 protein once. The sample has roughly 470,000 distinct CDR3 sequences, 25% to 30% seen once. This clonotype was seen a few times. Its antigen is undetermined. The chain uses TRBV5-1 and TRBJ2-7, with TRBD2 matching 7 bases. This receptor was taken from a male donor with ankylosing spondylitis. Sequencing used blood, either unsorted or a sorted T cell fraction (not recorded which). CDR3 bases: TGCGCCAGCAGCAGGGAGGCGGGAGACCTATACGAGCAGTACTTC. Translated: CASSREAGDLYEQYF.